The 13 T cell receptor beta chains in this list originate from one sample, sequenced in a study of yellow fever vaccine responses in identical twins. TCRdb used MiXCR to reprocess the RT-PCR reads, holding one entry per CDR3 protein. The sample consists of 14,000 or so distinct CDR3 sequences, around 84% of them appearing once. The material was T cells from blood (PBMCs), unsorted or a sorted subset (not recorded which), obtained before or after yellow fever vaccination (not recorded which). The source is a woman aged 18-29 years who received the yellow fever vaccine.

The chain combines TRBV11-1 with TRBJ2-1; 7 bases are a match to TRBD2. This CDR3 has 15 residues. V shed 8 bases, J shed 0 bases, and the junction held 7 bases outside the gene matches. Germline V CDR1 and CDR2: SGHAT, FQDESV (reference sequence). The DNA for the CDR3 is TGTGCCAGCGAGCGGGACTTAAACTCCTACAATGAGCAGTTCTTC. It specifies CASERDLNSYNEQFF.

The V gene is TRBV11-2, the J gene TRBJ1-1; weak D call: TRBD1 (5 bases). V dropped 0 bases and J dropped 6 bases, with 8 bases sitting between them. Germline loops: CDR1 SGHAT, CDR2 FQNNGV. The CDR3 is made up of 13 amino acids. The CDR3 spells CASSLDPRAEAFF. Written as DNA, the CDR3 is TGTGCCAGCAGCTTAGATCCCAGGGCTGAAGCTTTCTTT. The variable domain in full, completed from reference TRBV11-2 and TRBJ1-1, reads EAGVAQSPRYKIIEKRQSVAFWCNPISGHATLYWYQQILGQGPKLLIQFQNNGVVDDSQLPKDRFSAERLKGVDSTLKIQPAKLEDSAVYLCASSLDPRAEAFFGQGTRLTVV.

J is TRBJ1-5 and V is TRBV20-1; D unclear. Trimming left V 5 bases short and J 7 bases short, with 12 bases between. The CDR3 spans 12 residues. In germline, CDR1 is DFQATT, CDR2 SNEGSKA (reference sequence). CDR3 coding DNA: TGCAGTGCTGGCAGTGGGCAACAGCCCCAGCATTTT. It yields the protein CSAGSGQQPQHF.

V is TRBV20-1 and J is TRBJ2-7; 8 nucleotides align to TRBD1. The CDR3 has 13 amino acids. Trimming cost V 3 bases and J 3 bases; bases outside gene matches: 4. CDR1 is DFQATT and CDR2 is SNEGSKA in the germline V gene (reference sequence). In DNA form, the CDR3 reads TGCAGTGCTAGCGGGACAGGCCACTACGAGCAGTACGTC. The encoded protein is CSASGTGHYEQYV.

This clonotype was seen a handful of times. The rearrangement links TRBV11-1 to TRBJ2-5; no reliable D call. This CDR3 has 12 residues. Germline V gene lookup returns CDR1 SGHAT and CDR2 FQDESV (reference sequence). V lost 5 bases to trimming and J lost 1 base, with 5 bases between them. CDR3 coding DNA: TGTGCCAGCAGCCCCCTCCAAGAGACCCAGTACTTC. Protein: CASSPLQETQYF.

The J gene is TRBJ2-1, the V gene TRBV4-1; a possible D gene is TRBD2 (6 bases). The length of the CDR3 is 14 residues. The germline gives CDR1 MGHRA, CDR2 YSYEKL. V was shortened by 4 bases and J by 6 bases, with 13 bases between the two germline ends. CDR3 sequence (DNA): TGCGCCAGCAGCCGTTCCGGGACTCCCAATGAGCAGTTCTTC. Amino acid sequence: CASSRSGTPNEQFF.

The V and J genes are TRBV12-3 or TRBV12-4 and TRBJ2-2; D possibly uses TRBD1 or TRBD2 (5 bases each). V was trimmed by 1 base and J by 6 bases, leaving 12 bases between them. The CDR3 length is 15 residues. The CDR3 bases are TGTGCCAGCAGTTTAGGGGGGACCGGGGCCGGGGAGCTGTTTTTT. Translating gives CASSLGGTGAGELFF.

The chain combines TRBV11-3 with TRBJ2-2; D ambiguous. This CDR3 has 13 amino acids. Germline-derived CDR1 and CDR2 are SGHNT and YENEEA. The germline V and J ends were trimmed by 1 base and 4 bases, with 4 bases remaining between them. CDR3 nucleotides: TGTGCCAGCAGCTTAGTCCGCACCGGGGAGCTGTTTTTT. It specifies CASSLVRTGELFF.

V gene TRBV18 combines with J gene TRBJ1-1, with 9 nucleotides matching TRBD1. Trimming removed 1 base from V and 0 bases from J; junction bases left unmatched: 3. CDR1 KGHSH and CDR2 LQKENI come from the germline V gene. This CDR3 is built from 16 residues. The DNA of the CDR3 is TGTGCCAGCTCACCACGGACAGGGGACATGAACACTGAAGCTTTCTTT. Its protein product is CASSPRTGDMNTEAFF.

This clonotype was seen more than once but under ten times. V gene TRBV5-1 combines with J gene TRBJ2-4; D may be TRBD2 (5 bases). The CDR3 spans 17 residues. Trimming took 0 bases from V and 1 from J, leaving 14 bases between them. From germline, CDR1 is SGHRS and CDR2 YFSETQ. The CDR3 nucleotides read TGCGCCAGCAGCTTGGTCCTAAATCGAGGGGCCAAAAACATTCAGTACTTC. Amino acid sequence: CASSLVLNRGAKNIQYF.

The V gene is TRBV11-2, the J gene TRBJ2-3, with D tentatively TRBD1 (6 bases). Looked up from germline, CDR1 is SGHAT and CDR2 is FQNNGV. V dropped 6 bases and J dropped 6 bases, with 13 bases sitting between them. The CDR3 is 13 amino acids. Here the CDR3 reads CASSFTGTDTQYF. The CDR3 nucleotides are TGTGCCAGCAGTTTCACAGGGACCGATACGCAGTATTTT.

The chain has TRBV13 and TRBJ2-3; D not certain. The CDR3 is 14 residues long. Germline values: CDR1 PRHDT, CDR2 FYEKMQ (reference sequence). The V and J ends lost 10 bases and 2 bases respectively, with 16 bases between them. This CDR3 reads CATQTDSYTDTQYF. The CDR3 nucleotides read TGTGCCACCCAGACGGATTCGTACACAGATACGCAGTATTTT.

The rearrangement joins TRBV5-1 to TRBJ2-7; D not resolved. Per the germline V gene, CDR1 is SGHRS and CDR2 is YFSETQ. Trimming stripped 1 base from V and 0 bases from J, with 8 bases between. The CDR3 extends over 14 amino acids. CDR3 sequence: CASSLTWSSYEQYF. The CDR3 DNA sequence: TGCGCCAGCAGCTTGACTTGGAGCTCCTACGAGCAGTACTTC.